This TCR beta chain emerged from a study of blood T cell repertoires in COVID-19. Germline lookup yields CDR1 SGHRS and CDR2 YFSETQ. The CDR3 is 17 residues long. V shed 3 bases, J shed 4 bases, and the junction held 13 bases outside the gene matches. Sequencing was performed with immunoSEQ multiplex PCR; in TCRdb, only in-frame clones are kept and a portion is missing. This table holds 200,000 to 300,000 clones, roughly 88% found once. The chain uses TRBV5-1 and TRBJ2-3; 8 bases align to TRBD2. The TCR sequence derives from an elderly man with acute or convalescent COVID-19. The sequencing input was peripheral blood. The CDR3 protein is CASSSGGGRPGADTQYF. CDR3 sequence (DNA): TGCGCCAGCAGCTCCGGAGGCGGGAGGCCCGGGGCAGATACGCAGTATTTT.